These 28 T cell receptor beta chains were sequenced from one sample in a study of siplizumab effects on memory and regulatory T cells. Produced via immunoSEQ multiplex PCR; TCRdb's table is partial and in-frame only. There are about 110,000 clones in the sample; 92% occur only once, and approximately 1.2% lies in the top ten. Sequenced: CD4+ T cells sorted from blood. The receptors here all came from a human donor in good health.

The count of this clone is one. The genes are TRBV15 and TRBJ1-4; the D gene is possibly TRBD1 (5 bases). Trimming removed 5 bases at V and 14 bases at J, with 15 bases between. The CDR3 extends over 12 amino acids. Germline CDR1 is LNHNV and CDR2 is YYDKDF (reference sequence). The CDR3 bases are TGTGCCACCAGCTTCGACGCCCGGGGGCTGTTTTTT. Translated: CATSFDARGLFF.

The chain is built from TRBV25-1 and TRBJ2-7; the match to TRBD2 covers 9 bases. The CDR3 has 15 residues. V shed 2 bases, J shed 7 bases, and the junction held 9 bases outside the gene matches. Germline lookup yields CDR1 MGHDK and CDR2 SYGVNS. CDR3 coding DNA: TGTGCCAGCAGTGAAAGGGCGGGAGGGCCGGGTGAGCAGTACTTC. Translation: CASSERAGGPGEQYF.

The chain has TRBV2 and TRBJ1-6; no clear D gene. This CDR3 has 14 amino acids. V was shortened by 7 bases and J by 8 bases, with 15 bases between the two germline ends. The germline gives CDR1 SNHLY, CDR2 FYNNEI. The CDR3 DNA sequence: TGTGCCAGCAAACTTAGGCTTGTTGATTCACCCCTCCACTTT. As protein: CASKLRLVDSPLHF.

The genes are TRBV7-9 and TRBJ2-1; D is uncertain. Germline-derived CDR1 and CDR2 are SEHNR and FQNEAQ (reference sequence). Trimming left V 4 bases short and J 8 bases short, with 9 bases between. This CDR3 is 12 amino acids long. CDR3 sequence reads: CASSSALHEQFF. The DNA of the CDR3 is TGTGCCAGCAGCTCCGCCTTGCATGAGCAGTTCTTC.

The gene calls are TRBV2 and TRBJ1-5; 8 positions agree with TRBD1. V lost 9 bases, J lost 2 bases, and 6 bases stayed unmatched. This CDR3 contains 14 residues. Germline loops: CDR1 SNHLY, CDR2 FYNNEI. Written as DNA, the CDR3 is TGTGCCAGTGTTTTGGACAGGGGCAATCAGCCCCAGCATTTT. It is translated as CASVLDRGNQPQHF.

The chain links TRBV18 to TRBJ2-7; TRBD1 aligns across 7 bases. CDR3 length equals 13 residues. Germline trimming cut 5 bases from V and 3 bases from J; bases unmatched to any gene: 4. Germline-derived CDR1 and CDR2 are KGHSH and LQKENI. The chain's CDR3 is CASSAGTVYEQYF. DNA for the CDR3: TGTGCCAGCTCAGCCGGGACAGTCTACGAGCAGTACTTC. The full variable domain, with the rest looked up from reference TRBV18 and TRBJ2-7, is NAGVMQNPRHLVRRRGQEARLRCSPMKGHSHVYWYRQLPEEGLKFMVYLQKENIIDESGMPKERFSAEFPKEGPSILRIQQVVRGDSAAYFCASSAGTVYEQYFGPGTRLTVT.

CDR3 bases: TGTGCCAGCAGCATCCGACTAGCCACAGATACGCAGTATTTT. It codes for CASSIRLATDTQYF. The rearrangement links TRBV6-5 to TRBJ2-3; 7 bases line up with TRBD2. J gave up 2 bases and V 6 bases, and 5 bases lay outside the gene matches. CDR3 size: 14 residues. Germline values: CDR1 MNHEY, CDR2 SVGAGI.

The V call is TRBV6-5, the J call TRBJ1-6; D is possibly TRBD1 (5 bases). The V gene's germline CDR1 is MNHEY and CDR2 SVGAGI. The CDR3 has 14 residues. V was trimmed by 4 bases and J by 7 bases, leaving 11 bases between them. The CDR3 nucleotides are TGTGCCAGCAGTTCTTGGGGGAAAAATTCACCCCTCCACTTT. Translation: CASSSWGKNSPLHF.

The gene calls are TRBV5-1 and TRBJ2-5; D may match TRBD1 or TRBD2 (6 bases each). Germline V gives CDR1 SGHRS, CDR2 YFSETQ. This CDR3 is built from 14 residues. Trimming shortened V by 3 bases and J by 5 bases, and 14 bases separated the two germline ends. The CDR3 is CASSWGAQAETQYF. The CDR3 coding sequence is TGCGCCAGCAGCTGGGGGGCTCAAGCGGAGACCCAGTACTTC.

V and J are TRBV6-1 and TRBJ2-2; TRBD1 aligns across 8 bases. Germline V CDR1 and CDR2: MNHNS, SASEGT. The length of the CDR3 is 15 residues. J lost 3 bases, V lost 6 bases, and 6 bases had no gene match. CDR3 residues: CASSAGGRDTGELFF. CDR3 nucleotide sequence: TGTGCCAGCAGCGCAGGGGGCAGAGACACCGGGGAGCTGTTTTTT.

V gene TRBV6-1 combines with J gene TRBJ1-4, with D unclear. The CDR3 sequence is 12 residues long. The V end lost 8 bases, the J end lost 8 bases, and 12 bases lay between the germline ends. CDR1 and CDR2 (germline): MNHNS, SASEGT. In DNA form, the CDR3 reads TGTGCCAGCGGGCCCAGTCGGGAAAAACTGTTTTTT. This translates into CASGPSREKLFF.

V is TRBV4-2 and J is TRBJ2-7; D gene uncertain. Germline-derived CDR1 and CDR2 are LGHNA and YNFKEQ. The V end was cut by 4 bases, the J end by 2 bases, with 15 bases between. The CDR3 extends over 15 amino acids. CDR3 nucleotides: TGTGCCAGCAGCCGGGAACGATTCCCTACCTACGAGCAGTACTTC. This codes for CASSRERFPTYEQYF.

The chain employs TRBV5-6 and TRBJ1-5; D remains ambiguous. The germline V gene has CDR1 SGHDT and CDR2 YYEEEE. The CDR3 has 13 residues. V was clipped by 3 bases and J by 8 bases, with 12 bases between them. CDR3 in amino acids: CASSSRAFEPQHF. DNA of the CDR3: TGTGCCAGCAGCTCGAGGGCCTTTGAGCCCCAGCATTTT.

This chain uses TRBV13 with TRBJ1-1; 11 bases fit TRBD1. CDR3 length: 15 residues. Unmatched junction bases numbered 11, after V lost 10 bases and J lost 4 bases. Per the germline V gene, CDR1 is PRHDT and CDR2 is FYEKMQ (reference sequence). CDR3 DNA: TGTGCCAACCGTAGGGGACAGGGGGGCGTCACTGAAGCTTTCTTT. It yields the protein CANRRGQGGVTEAFF.

This chain joins TRBV5-4 and TRBJ2-7; a possible D gene is TRBD1 (6 bases). CDR1 and CDR2 (germline): SGHNT, YYREEE (reference sequence). V lost 3 bases to trimming and J lost 7 bases, with 14 bases between them. The CDR3 has 13 residues. The CDR3 sequence: CASSSGHPGEQYF. Written as DNA, the CDR3 is TGTGCCAGCAGCTCGGGACACCCGGGGGAGCAGTACTTC.

This chain connects TRBV27 to TRBJ2-1; weak D call: TRBD2 (5 bases). The CDR3 loop spans 15 amino acids. Looked up from germline, CDR1 is MNHEY and CDR2 is SMNVEV (reference sequence). Trimming cost V 3 bases and J 5 bases, with 14 bases left between them. The CDR3 protein is CASSFLTGSDNEQFF. The DNA of the CDR3 is TGTGCCAGCAGTTTTCTGACGGGGAGCGACAATGAGCAGTTCTTC.

The chain employs TRBV2 and TRBJ2-7; 12 nucleotides match TRBD2. Germline-derived CDR1 and CDR2 are SNHLY and FYNNEI. V lost 5 bases and J lost 6; bases outside the gene matches: 26. The CDR3 runs 21 residues. In nucleotides, the CDR3 is TGTGCCAGCAGTCAACCTTTGTACGGGACAGGGTTCCTAGCGGGAGGGGGCGAGCAGTACTTC. Amino acid sequence: CASSQPLYGTGFLAGGGEQYF. The full variable domain, in which reference TRBV2 and TRBJ2-7 provide the parts outside the CDR3, is EPEVTQTPSHQVTQMGQEVILRCVPISNHLYFYWYRQILGQKVEFLVSFYNNEISEKSEIFDDQFSVERPDGSNFTLKIRSTKLEDSAMYFCASSQPLYGTGFLAGGGEQYFGPGTRLTVT.

The rearrangement joins TRBV27 to TRBJ1-3; D may be TRBD1 (6 bases). V lost 3 bases and J 4 bases, leaving 13 bases between the germline ends. CDR3 length: 15 amino acids. CDR1 MNHEY and CDR2 SMNVEV come from the germline V gene (reference sequence). The CDR3 nucleotides read TGTGCCAGCAGTTTCCAGGGGCCGGGCGGAAACACCATATATTTT. Protein: CASSFQGPGGNTIYF.

This clone was counted only a few times. The CDR3 loop reads CASMAGGQETQYF. The DNA of the CDR3 is TGTGCCAGCATGGCAGGGGGGCAAGAGACCCAGTACTTC. The gene calls are TRBV2 and TRBJ2-5, with D perhaps matching TRBD1 (7 bases). Germline V gives CDR1 SNHLY, CDR2 FYNNEI. The length of the CDR3 is 13 residues. Trimming took 7 bases from V and 2 from J, leaving 11 bases between them.

The chain recombines TRBV4-2 with TRBJ1-4; TRBD1 is a possible D gene (5 bases). The V and J ends lost 1 base and 0 bases respectively, with 9 bases between them. The CDR3 extends over 16 amino acids. From germline, CDR1 is LGHNA and CDR2 YNFKEQ. The CDR3 is CASSQVAGSTNEKLFF. CDR3 nucleotides: TGTGCCAGCAGCCAAGTCGCAGGGTCAACTAATGAAAAACTGTTTTTT.

The rearrangement joins TRBV7-9 to TRBJ1-2; D is uncertain. In germline, CDR1 is SEHNR, CDR2 FQNEAQ (reference sequence). Trimming stripped 0 bases from V and 4 bases from J, with 12 bases between. The CDR3 runs to 15 residues. The CDR3 loop is CASSLAGVESYGYTF. The CDR3 nucleotides are TGTGCCAGCAGCTTAGCGGGAGTGGAGTCCTATGGCTACACCTTC.

Concerning this clone: An end of the junction differs from the germline gene, which may be a read error. This chain uses TRBV7-7 with TRBJ2-3; 13 bases are shared with TRBD2. The CDR3 contains 16 residues. CDR1 and CDR2 from the germline V gene are SSHAT and FNYEAQ (reference sequence). CDR3 protein: CASSGGLAGAGDTQYF. The CDR3 DNA is TGTGCTAGCAGCGGAGGACTAGCGGGAGCTGGAGATACGCAGTATTTT.

The CDR3 DNA is TGTGCCAGCAGTGCGACTAGGACGGTGTACCAAGAGACCCAGTACTTC. It translates to CASSATRTVYQETQYF. The V call is TRBV2, the J call TRBJ2-5, with a weak D call TRBD2 (6 bases). The V end lost 4 bases, the J end lost 0 bases, and 15 bases lay between the germline ends. The CDR3 totals 16 residues. CDR1 and CDR2 (germline): SNHLY, FYNNEI.

The J gene is TRBJ2-1, the V gene TRBV29-1; possibly TRBD1 for D (6 bases). Trimming took 4 bases from V and 5 from J, leaving 12 bases between them. The CDR3 length is 13 residues. The V gene's germline CDR1 is SQVTM and CDR2 ANQGSEA. CDR3: CSVVGHLDNEQFF. For the CDR3, the DNA is TGCAGCGTTGTGGGACACTTAGACAATGAGCAGTTCTTC.

The chain has TRBV6-6 and TRBJ2-1; D is unclear. Trimming took off 3 bases at V and 10 bases at J, with 7 bases between the two ends. CDR1 and CDR2 from the germline V gene are MNHNY and SVGAGI (reference sequence). The CDR3 spans 11 residues. CDR3 in amino acids: CASSYRAEQFF. The CDR3, as DNA: TGTGCCAGCAGTTATAGGGCAGAGCAGTTCTTC.

The V call is TRBV6-5, the J call TRBJ1-1, with 7 bases matching TRBD1. The junction had 12 bases not matched to a gene; V was cut back by 6 bases and J by 8 bases. This CDR3 is built from 14 residues. CDR1 and CDR2 (germline): MNHEY, SVGAGI. The CDR3 region is CASRSGTDVSEAFF. The CDR3 nucleotides read TGTGCCAGCAGGTCCGGGACAGATGTATCAGAAGCTTTCTTT.

The chain joins TRBV6-1 to TRBJ2-7; unclear D gene. Germline V CDR1 and CDR2: MNHNS, SASEGT. CDR3 length equals 11 residues. V lost 3 bases to trimming and J lost 4 bases, with 4 bases between them. CDR3 nucleotides: TGTGCCAGCAGTGACGGGTACGAGCAGTACTTC. Translation: CASSDGYEQYF.

The rearrangement joins TRBV28 to TRBJ2-3; 10 bases map to TRBD1. Germline V gene data show CDR1 as MDHEN and CDR2 as SYDVKM. With V trimmed by 5 bases and J by 4 bases, 9 bases remained unmatched. CDR3 length: 16 residues. Written as DNA, the CDR3 is TGTGCCAGCAGTCCGACGACAGGGGGCGATGCAGATACGCAGTATTTT. It is translated as CASSPTTGGDADTQYF. The full variable domain, its missing parts supplied by reference TRBV28 and TRBJ2-3, is DVKVTQSSRYLVKRTGEKVFLECVQDMDHENMFWYRQDPGLGLRLIYFSYDVKMKEKGDIPEGYSVSREKKERFSLILESASTNQTSMYLCASSPTTGGDADTQYFGPGTRLTVL.